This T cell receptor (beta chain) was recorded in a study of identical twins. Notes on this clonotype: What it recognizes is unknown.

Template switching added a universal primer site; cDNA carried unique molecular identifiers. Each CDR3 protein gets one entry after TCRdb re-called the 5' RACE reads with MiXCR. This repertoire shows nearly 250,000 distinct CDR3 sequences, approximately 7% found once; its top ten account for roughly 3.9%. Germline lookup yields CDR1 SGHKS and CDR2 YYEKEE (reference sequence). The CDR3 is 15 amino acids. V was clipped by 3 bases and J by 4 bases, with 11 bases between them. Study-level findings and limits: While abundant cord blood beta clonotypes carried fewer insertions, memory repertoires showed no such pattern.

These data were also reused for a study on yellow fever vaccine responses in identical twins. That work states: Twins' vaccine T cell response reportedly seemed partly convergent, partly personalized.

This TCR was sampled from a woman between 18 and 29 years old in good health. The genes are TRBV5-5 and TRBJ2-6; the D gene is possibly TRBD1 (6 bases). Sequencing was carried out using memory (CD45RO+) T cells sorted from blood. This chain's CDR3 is CASSSTGNGANVLTF. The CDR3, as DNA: TGTGCCAGCAGCTCCACAGGGAACGGGGCCAACGTCCTGACTTTC. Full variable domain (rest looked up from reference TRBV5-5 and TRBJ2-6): DAGVTQSPTHLIKTRGQQVTLRCSPISGHKSVSWYQQVLGQGPQFIFQYYEKEERGRGNFPDRFSARQFPNYSSELNVNALLLGDSALYLCASSSTGNGANVLTFGAGSRLTVL.